These 10 T cell receptor beta chains were sequenced from one sample in a study of T-cell memory formation after mild COVID-19. MiXCR, applied by TCRdb to the 5' RACE reads, yields one record per CDR3 protein. Of around 110,000 distinct CDR3 sequences listed, over 13% are singletons. Sequencing was done on a sample of PBMCs or a T cell subset sorted from them (not recorded which). These receptor sequences come from a man between 18 and 29 years old who had mild COVID-19 (a few samples of this study predate the infection). Cell type and time point are not known.

The V gene is TRBV7-9, the J gene TRBJ1-2; D uncertain. With 5 bases removed from V and 7 bases from J, the gap between germline ends came to 14 bases. The germline gives CDR1 SEHNR, CDR2 FQNEAQ (reference sequence). The CDR3 has 13 residues. The CDR3 loop is CASSRPGSAGYTF. The DNA of the CDR3 is TGTGCCAGCAGCCGCCCCGGATCGGCTGGCTACACCTTC.

This clonotype was counted between two and nine times. The chain couples TRBV4-1 to TRBJ1-2; weak D call: TRBD1 (6 bases). Per germline, CDR1 MGHRA and CDR2 YSYEKL. Trimming cost V 0 bases and J 7 bases, with 15 bases left between them. The CDR3 consists of 15 residues. CDR3 DNA sequence: TGCGCCAGCAGCCAAGAGGGGGGGCGCGGCCCTGGCTACACCTTC. Translating gives CASSQEGGRGPGYTF.

This clonotype was found a few times. The V and J genes are TRBV6-6 and TRBJ2-4; D is possibly TRBD1 or TRBD2 (5 bases each). V was cut by 0 bases and J by 9 bases, with 15 bases left in between. Germline CDR1 and CDR2: MNHNY and SVGAGI (reference sequence). This CDR3 has 15 amino acids. This CDR3 is CASSYSIQGGSIQYF. The DNA of the CDR3 is TGTGCCAGCAGTTACTCGATTCAGGGTGGGAGCATTCAGTACTTC.

This clonotype was recorded many times. The V call is TRBV12-5, the J call TRBJ2-3, with 10 bases that match TRBD2. The CDR3 length is 15 residues. V trimming: 8 bases; J trimming: 3 bases; junction bases outside the gene matches: 8. Germline values: CDR1 LGHNT, CDR2 FRNRAP. The CDR3 DNA reads TGTGCTAGTCTTTTTAGCGGGGGGTATACAGATACGCAGTATTTT. This sequence encodes CASLFSGGYTDTQYF.

This clonotype showed up just a few times. The chain couples TRBV29-1 to TRBJ2-7; D is perhaps TRBD2 (5 bases). The CDR3 length is 13 residues. V gave up 4 bases and J gave up 3 bases, with 13 bases separating them. Germline CDR1 reads SQVTM; CDR2 reads ANQGSEA. The CDR3 coding sequence is TGCAGCGTTGGAACACCGGGGATCTACGAGCAGTACTTC. Encoded protein: CSVGTPGIYEQYF.

V is TRBV20-1 and J is TRBJ1-1; D remains unclear. The CDR3 runs to 11 residues. V was cut by 1 base and J by 5 bases, with 5 bases left in between. The germline V gene encodes CDR1 DFQATT and CDR2 SNEGSKA (reference sequence). The CDR3 DNA reads as TGCAGTGCTAGAGTAGTAACTGAAGCTTTCTTT. Its translation is CSARVVTEAFF.

This clonotype was observed at least ten times. The V and J genes are TRBV6-5 and TRBJ2-4; TRBD2 is a possible D gene (5 bases). This CDR3 spans 15 amino acids. Trimming shortened V by 1 base and J by 3 bases, and 10 bases separated the two germline ends. Per the germline V gene, CDR1 is MNHEY and CDR2 is SVGAGI. The CDR3 here is CASSYYGRGKNIQYF. CDR3 nucleotides: TGTGCCAGCAGTTACTATGGGAGAGGCAAAAACATTCAGTACTTC.

The rearrangement links TRBV27 to TRBJ1-5, with no clear D. This CDR3 has 14 amino acids. V was cut by 5 bases and J by 2 bases, with 10 bases left in between. Germline V gives CDR1 MNHEY, CDR2 SMNVEV (reference sequence). DNA for the CDR3: TGTGCCAGCAGTCTCCCGGGAGGCAATCAGCCCCAGCATTTT. It is translated as CASSLPGGNQPQHF.

The gene calls are TRBV27 and TRBJ1-3, with D tentatively TRBD1 (6 bases). Germline CDR1 reads MNHEY; CDR2 reads SMNVEV (reference sequence). This CDR3 contains 17 residues. Trimming removed 5 bases from V and 0 bases from J, with 17 bases in between. CDR3 nucleotides: TGTGCCAGCAGTGGTACGATACAGGGTTTCTCTGGAAACACCATATATTTT. Translation: CASSGTIQGFSGNTIYF.

This chain uses TRBV7-2 with TRBJ2-3; a possible D gene is TRBD2 (6 bases). This CDR3 region has 16 residues. From germline, CDR1 is SGHTA and CDR2 FQGNSA. V was clipped by 5 bases and J by 1 base, with 16 bases between them. CDR3 DNA: TGTGCCAGCAGCGGGGCCGGGGGTGGAGGCACAGATACGCAGTATTTT. Translating gives CASSGAGGGGTDTQYF.